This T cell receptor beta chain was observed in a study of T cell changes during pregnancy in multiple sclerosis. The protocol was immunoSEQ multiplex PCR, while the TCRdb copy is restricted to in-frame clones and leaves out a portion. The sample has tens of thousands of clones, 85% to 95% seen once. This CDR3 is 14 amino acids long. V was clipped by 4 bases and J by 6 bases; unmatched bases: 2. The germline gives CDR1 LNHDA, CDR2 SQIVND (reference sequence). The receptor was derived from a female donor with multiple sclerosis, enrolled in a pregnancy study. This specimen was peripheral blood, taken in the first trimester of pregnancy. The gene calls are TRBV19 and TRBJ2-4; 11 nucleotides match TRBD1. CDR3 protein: CASSRGTGGNIQYF. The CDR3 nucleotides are TGTGCCAGTAGTAGGGGGACAGGGGGAAACATTCAGTACTTC.